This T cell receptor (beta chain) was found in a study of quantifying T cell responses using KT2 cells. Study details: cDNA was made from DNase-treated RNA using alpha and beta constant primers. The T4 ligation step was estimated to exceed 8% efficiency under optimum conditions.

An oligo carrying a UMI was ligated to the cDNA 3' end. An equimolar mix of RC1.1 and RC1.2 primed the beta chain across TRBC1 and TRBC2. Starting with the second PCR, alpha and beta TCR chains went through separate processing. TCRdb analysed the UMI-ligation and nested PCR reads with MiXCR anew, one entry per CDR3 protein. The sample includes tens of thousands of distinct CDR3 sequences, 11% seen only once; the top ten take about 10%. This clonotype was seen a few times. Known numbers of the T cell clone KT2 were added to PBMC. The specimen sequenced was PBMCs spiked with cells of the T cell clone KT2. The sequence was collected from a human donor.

The CDR3, as DNA: TGTGCCAGCAGTTTCTCCCCCCCCCCCTACGAGCAGTACTTC. It yields the protein CASSFSPPPYEQYF. This rearrangement joins TRBV12-3 or TRBV12-4 to TRBJ2-7, with unresolved D. This CDR3 contains 14 residues. V lost 3 bases, J lost 2 bases, and 11 bases lay in between.